The 28 T cell receptor beta chains presented below share a single source sample, sequenced in a study of blood T cell repertoires in COVID-19 (dated by TCRdb to 2018 to 2020). Libraries were prepared through the immunoSEQ multiplex PCR assay. Not all clones reach the TCRdb copy of this immuneACCESS table, which keeps in-frame sequences only. Checked studies attribute under half of the gap to unresolved V genes and leave the rest unexplained. Across this sample there are 470,000 or so clones, with about 85% seen only once. The top ten hold about 2% of the sample. The sample comprised PBMCs or T cells enriched from blood (not recorded which). These receptors came from a woman younger than 35 with acute COVID-19.

This clone was detected a few times. The rearrangement joins TRBV28 to TRBJ2-7, with D possibly matching TRBD2 (5 bases). In germline, CDR1 is MDHEN, CDR2 SYDVKM. Between the trimmed V and J ends, which lost 3 bases and 3 bases, there was a span of 15 bases. CDR3 length equals 15 residues. The CDR3 coding sequence is TGTGCCAGCAGTTTTGACCGGGCTAGCAGCTACGAGCAGTACTTC. It specifies CASSFDRASSYEQYF. Together with reference TRBV28 and TRBJ2-7, the CDR3 gives the full variable domain: DVKVTQSSRYLVKRTGEKVFLECVQDMDHENMFWYRQDPGLGLRLIYFSYDVKMKEKGDIPEGYSVSREKKERFSLILESASTNQTSMYLCASSFDRASSYEQYFGPGTRLTVT.

In regard to this clone: The identical CDR3 is also encoded by other nucleotide sequences in the sample. The chain recombines TRBV10-3 with TRBJ1-2; tentatively, D is TRBD1 (5 bases). This CDR3 region has 11 residues. Trimming removed 4 bases from V and 7 bases from J, with 7 bases in between. Germline CDR1 ENHRY, CDR2 SYGVKD. Here the CDR3 reads CAISGGGGYTF. CDR3 DNA: TGTGCCATCAGTGGGGGGGGTGGCTACACCTTC.

The chain is built from TRBV9 and TRBJ1-1; D ambiguous. The CDR3 runs to 13 residues. V dropped 0 bases and J dropped 3 bases, with 6 bases sitting between them. CDR1 SGDLS and CDR2 YYNGEE come from the germline V gene. CDR3 in amino acids: CASSVGRDTEAFF. The DNA of the CDR3 is TGTGCCAGCAGCGTAGGGAGAGACACTGAAGCTTTCTTT.

V is TRBV7-9 and J is TRBJ1-1; possibly TRBD1 for D (6 bases). Trimming removed 3 bases from V and 3 bases from J, with 8 bases in between. Germline-derived CDR1 and CDR2 are SEHNR and FQNEAQ (reference sequence). This CDR3 contains 13 residues. The CDR3 loop is CASSLKGDTEAFF. Here the CDR3 DNA reads TGTGCCAGCAGCTTGAAGGGGGACACTGAAGCTTTCTTT.

V is TRBV7-8 and J is TRBJ2-2; 7 bases are shared with TRBD1. The length of the CDR3 is 14 residues. Trimming took 3 bases from V and 7 from J; bases not matched to a gene: 5. CDR1 and CDR2 (germline): SGHVS, FQNEAQ. For the CDR3, the DNA is TGTGCCAGCAGCTTGGGGCAGGGGGTCGGGGAGCTGTTTTTT. Protein product: CASSLGQGVGELFF.

The chain uses TRBV6-5 and TRBJ2-3, with D possibly TRBD2 on 5 matching bases. This CDR3 spans 15 amino acids. Germline assignment: CDR1 MNHEY and CDR2 SVGAGI. Trimming took off 7 bases at V and 3 bases at J, with 17 bases between the two ends. The CDR3 is CASTRGGEPTDTQYF. CDR3 bases: TGTGCCAGCACCCGGGGTGGGGAGCCGACAGATACGCAGTATTTT.

The J gene is TRBJ1-5, the V gene TRBV7-2, with a tentative D call TRBD1 (5 bases). Trimming shortened V by 0 bases and J by 0 bases, and 6 bases separated the two germline ends. Germline CDR1 SGHTA, CDR2 FQGNSA. The CDR3 is 15 amino acids. The CDR3 here is CASSLAGGSNQPQHF. CDR3 in DNA: TGTGCCAGCAGCTTAGCGGGGGGTAGCAATCAGCCCCAGCATTTT. Full variable domain (missing parts from reference TRBV7-2 and TRBJ1-5): GAGVSQSPSNKVTEKGKDVELRCDPISGHTALYWYRQSLGQGLEFLIYFQGNSAPDKSGLPSDRFSAERTGGSVSTLTIQRTQQEDSAVYLCASSLAGGSNQPQHFGDGTRLSIL.

This chain links TRBV27 with TRBJ1-1; no clear D gene. Germline CDR1 and CDR2: MNHEY and SMNVEV (reference sequence). The CDR3 sequence is 16 residues long. The germline V and J ends were trimmed by 6 bases and 1 base, with 18 bases remaining between them. The CDR3 DNA reads as TGTGCCAGCAGCCTAGCATACAACACAAAGAACACTGAAGCTTTCTTT. Its translation: CASSLAYNTKNTEAFF.

This chain uses TRBV7-9 with TRBJ1-2; the match to TRBD1 covers 10 bases. CDR3 length equals 18 residues. Germline V lookup: CDR1 SEHNR, CDR2 FQNEAQ (reference sequence). The J segment lost 4 bases and the V segment lost 5 bases, leaving 16 bases of the junction unmatched. The CDR3 nucleotides read TGTGCCAGCAGCCCCAAGGAGGGACAGGGGTTACCCAGCTATGGCTACACCTTC. Its protein product is CASSPKEGQGLPSYGYTF.

V and J are TRBV25-1 and TRBJ2-2; D is unresolved. With 3 bases removed from V and 7 bases from J, the gap between germline ends came to 9 bases. The CDR3 contains 13 residues. Looked up from germline, CDR1 is MGHDK and CDR2 is SYGVNS. CDR3: CASSEIADGELFF. The CDR3 DNA reads as TGTGCCAGCAGTGAGATAGCTGACGGGGAGCTGTTTTTT.

The chain has TRBV3-1 (or the pseudogene TRBV3-2) and TRBJ1-4, with D maybe TRBD1 (5 bases). V lost 5 bases to trimming and J lost 8 bases, with 21 bases between them. The CDR3 consists of 16 residues. The germline CDR1 and CDR2 sequences are LGHDT and YNNKEL (reference sequence). CDR3 loop: CASSSESGRSEEKLFF. The CDR3 coding sequence is TGTGCCAGCAGCTCCGAATCAGGGCGGTCGGAGGAAAAACTGTTTTTT.

Notes on this clone: Other DNA sequences in the sample encode the same CDR3. This rearrangement joins TRBV4-3 to TRBJ2-7; TRBD1 is a possible D gene (5 bases). Per germline, CDR1 LGHNA and CDR2 YSLEER. The V end lost 1 base, the J end lost 2 bases, and 12 bases lay between the germline ends. The CDR3 is 15 amino acids. The CDR3: CASSQGQQVPYEQYF. Here the CDR3 DNA reads TGCGCCAGCAGCCAAGGGCAACAGGTACCCTACGAGCAGTACTTC.

The chain uses TRBV6-6 and TRBJ1-2; no clear D gene. V lost 7 bases to trimming and J lost 8 bases, with 11 bases between them. From germline, CDR1 is MNHNY and CDR2 SVGAGI (reference sequence). The CDR3 has 11 residues. Here the CDR3 reads CASTKSRGYTF. For the CDR3, the DNA is TGTGCCAGCACTAAGAGTCGGGGCTACACCTTC.

The V gene is TRBV2, the J gene TRBJ1-5; TRBD1 aligns across 8 bases. J gave up 4 bases and V 6 bases, and 8 bases lay outside the gene matches. CDR3 length equals 15 residues. Germline V gene sequence: CDR1 SNHLY, CDR2 FYNNEI. In DNA form, the CDR3 reads TGTGCCAGCAGGGACAGACAGGGGCCAAATCAGCCCCAGCATTTT. Its translation is CASRDRQGPNQPQHF.

The chain has TRBV3-1 (or the pseudogene TRBV3-2) and TRBJ2-2; D not certain. The CDR3 sequence is 14 residues long. CDR1 LGHDT and CDR2 YNNKEL come from the germline V gene (reference sequence). V shed 1 base and J shed 4 bases, with 7 bases lying between them. This CDR3 reads CASSQVGFTGELFF. DNA for the CDR3: TGTGCCAGCAGCCAAGTCGGGTTCACCGGGGAGCTGTTTTTT.

This sequence joins TRBV7-9 and TRBJ1-1; 8 bases agree with TRBD1. V gave up 2 bases and J gave up 1 base; unmatched junction bases: 9. The CDR3 covers 17 residues. The V gene's germline CDR1 is SEHNR and CDR2 FQNEAQ (reference sequence). The CDR3 is CASSLRESGTGNTEAFF. The CDR3 DNA reads TGTGCCAGCAGCTTAAGGGAATCCGGGACAGGGAACACTGAAGCTTTCTTT.

V and J are TRBV7-2 and TRBJ1-1; TRBD1 aligns across 7 bases. The germline CDR1 and CDR2 sequences are SGHTA and FQGNSA. The V segment lost 4 bases and the J segment 6 bases; nucleotides outside the gene matches: 2. The CDR3 is 12 amino acids. The CDR3 DNA sequence: TGTGCCAGCAGCTCAGGGGGACCTGAAGCTTTCTTT. This codes for CASSSGGPEAFF.

CDR3 region: CASSFDRGGYYNEQFF. For the CDR3, the DNA is TGTGCCAGCAGCTTTGATCGTGGCGGGTACTACAATGAGCAGTTCTTC. The chain links TRBV5-8 to TRBJ2-1, with D possibly TRBD2 on 5 matching bases. Trimming took off 2 bases at V and 3 bases at J, with 15 bases between the two ends. The CDR3 has 16 residues. Germline CDR1 SGHTS, CDR2 YDEGEE.

The CDR3 loop is CSAGTSGREYF. The CDR3 nucleotides are TGTTCCGCGGGGACTAGCGGGAGAGAGTACTTC. The chain carries TRBV28 and TRBJ2-4; the match to TRBD2 covers 14 bases. This CDR3 has 11 residues. Germline values: CDR1 MDHEN, CDR2 SYDVKM.

The count of this clone is one. The chain joins TRBV11-3 to TRBJ2-2, with D perhaps matching TRBD1 (6 bases). V was trimmed by 5 bases and J by 5 bases, leaving 9 bases between them. Germline V gives CDR1 SGHNT, CDR2 YENEEA. The CDR3 contains 13 residues. The DNA of the CDR3 is TGTGCCAGCAGCCGACAGGAAACCGGGGAGCTGTTTTTT. Protein sequence: CASSRQETGELFF.

The CDR3 bases are TGTGCCAGCAGTGCTAGACTAGCGGGAATTGTAGAGACCCAGTACTTC. Residues: CASSARLAGIVETQYF. This chain links TRBV2 with TRBJ2-5; 11 nucleotides agree with TRBD2. J was trimmed by 4 bases and V by 4 bases; bases with no gene match: 8. The CDR3 covers 16 residues. Germline values: CDR1 SNHLY, CDR2 FYNNEI.

V and J are TRBV7-2 and TRBJ1-2, with a possible D match to TRBD1 (6 bases). CDR1 SGHTA and CDR2 FQGNSA come from the germline V gene. The CDR3 runs 14 residues. V shed 8 bases and J shed 4 bases, with 17 bases lying between them. The CDR3 DNA follows: TGTGCCAGCGTAGCTAAGACAGGCGGCTATGGCTACACCTTC. As protein: CASVAKTGGYGYTF.

The V call is TRBV2, the J call TRBJ2-1; TRBD2 aligns across 8 bases. The germline V gene encodes CDR1 SNHLY and CDR2 FYNNEI. The CDR3 is 15 residues long. The V segment lost 6 bases and the J segment 4 bases; nucleotides outside the gene matches: 8. The CDR3 is CASRSGLGTYNEQFF. In DNA, the CDR3 is TGTGCCAGCAGGTCGGGACTAGGGACTTACAATGAGCAGTTCTTC.

The chain couples TRBV4-3 to TRBJ2-5; 13 bases are shared with TRBD2. Unmatched junction bases numbered 3, after V lost 0 bases and J lost 2 bases. The CDR3 covers 17 residues. Germline CDR1 reads LGHNA; CDR2 reads YSLEER. Here the CDR3 DNA reads TGCGCCAGCAGCCAAGATTCGGGACTAGCGGGACAAGAGACCCAGTACTTC. This codes for CASSQDSGLAGQETQYF.

The rearrangement links TRBV30 to TRBJ1-2; 8 positions match TRBD1. The J segment lost 8 bases and the V segment lost 3 bases, leaving 8 bases of the junction unmatched. The length of the CDR3 is 13 residues. The germline V gene has CDR1 GTSNPN and CDR2 SVGIG (reference sequence). As DNA, the CDR3 is TGTGCCTGGAGGGAAGGACAGGGTAAAGGCTACACCTTC. This translates into CAWREGQGKGYTF. The full variable domain, its missing parts supplied by reference TRBV30 and TRBJ1-2, is SQTIHQWPATLVQPVGSPLSLECTVEGTSNPNLYWYRQAAGRGLQLLFYSVGIGQISSEVPQNLSASRPQDRQFILSSKKLLLSDSGFYLCAWREGQGKGYTFGSGTRLTVV.

The genes are TRBV18 and TRBJ2-3; D gene uncertain. Germline values: CDR1 KGHSH, CDR2 LQKENI. The germline V and J ends were trimmed by 0 bases and 6 bases, with 10 bases remaining between them. The CDR3 loop spans 14 amino acids. The DNA for the CDR3 is TGTGCCAGCTCACCACCTTCCGTTGTTGATACGCAGTATTTT. Translation gives CASSPPSVVDTQYF.

The gene calls are TRBV7-9 and TRBJ1-1; 9 nucleotides match TRBD1. Unmatched junction bases numbered 7, after V lost 5 bases and J lost 0 bases. Germline V lookup: CDR1 SEHNR, CDR2 FQNEAQ (reference sequence). The CDR3 consists of 16 residues. CDR3 sequence: CASSLGQGFMNTEAFF. Here the CDR3 DNA reads TGTGCCAGCAGCCTTGGACAGGGGTTTATGAACACTGAAGCTTTCTTT.

The genes are TRBV9 and TRBJ1-2; D may be TRBD1 (5 bases). V lost 3 bases and J 7 bases, leaving 13 bases between the germline ends. CDR1 SGDLS and CDR2 YYNGEE come from the germline V gene. This CDR3 region has 13 residues. The CDR3 nucleotides are TGTGCCAGCAGCGGCCCGGGGGGGGGTGGCTACACCTTC. It specifies CASSGPGGGGYTF.